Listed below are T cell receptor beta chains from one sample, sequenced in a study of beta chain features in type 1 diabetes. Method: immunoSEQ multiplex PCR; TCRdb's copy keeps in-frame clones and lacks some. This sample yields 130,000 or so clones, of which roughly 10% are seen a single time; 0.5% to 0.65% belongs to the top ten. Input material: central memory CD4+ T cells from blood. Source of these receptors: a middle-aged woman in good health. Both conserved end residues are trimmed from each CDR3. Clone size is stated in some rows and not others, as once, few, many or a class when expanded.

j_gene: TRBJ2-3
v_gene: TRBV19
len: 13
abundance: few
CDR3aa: ATRRGGARTDTQY

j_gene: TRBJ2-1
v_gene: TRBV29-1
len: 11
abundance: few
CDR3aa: SALQGSINEQF

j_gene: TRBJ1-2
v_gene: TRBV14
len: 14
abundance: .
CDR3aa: ASSHPGSITNYGYT

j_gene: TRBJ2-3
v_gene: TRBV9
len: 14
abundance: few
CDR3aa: ASSPLGGRGTDTQY

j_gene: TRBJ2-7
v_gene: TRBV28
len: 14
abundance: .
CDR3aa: ASRFYRDTFTYEQY

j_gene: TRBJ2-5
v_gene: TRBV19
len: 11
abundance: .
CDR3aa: ASSQSPGETQY

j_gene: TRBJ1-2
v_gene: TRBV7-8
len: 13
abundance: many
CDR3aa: ASNRGDSVLAGYT

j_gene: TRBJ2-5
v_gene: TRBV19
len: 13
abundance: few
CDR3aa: ASTAYGTAKETQY

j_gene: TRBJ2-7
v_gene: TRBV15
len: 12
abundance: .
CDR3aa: ATSSGALDYEQY

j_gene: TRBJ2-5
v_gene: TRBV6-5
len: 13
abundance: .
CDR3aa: ASSSGGGEEETQY

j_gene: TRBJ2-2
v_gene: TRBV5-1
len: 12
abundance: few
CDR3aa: ASIGQGAPGELF

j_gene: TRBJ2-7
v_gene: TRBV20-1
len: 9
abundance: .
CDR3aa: SANGLYEQY

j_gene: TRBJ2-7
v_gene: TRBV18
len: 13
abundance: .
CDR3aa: ASSSPPGGTHEQY

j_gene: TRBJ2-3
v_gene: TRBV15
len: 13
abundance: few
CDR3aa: ATSTYSGGVDTQY

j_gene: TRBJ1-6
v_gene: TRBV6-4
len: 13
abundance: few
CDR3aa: ASSDSRGINSPLH

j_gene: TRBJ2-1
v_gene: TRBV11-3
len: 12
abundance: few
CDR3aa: ASSLAGGYNEQF